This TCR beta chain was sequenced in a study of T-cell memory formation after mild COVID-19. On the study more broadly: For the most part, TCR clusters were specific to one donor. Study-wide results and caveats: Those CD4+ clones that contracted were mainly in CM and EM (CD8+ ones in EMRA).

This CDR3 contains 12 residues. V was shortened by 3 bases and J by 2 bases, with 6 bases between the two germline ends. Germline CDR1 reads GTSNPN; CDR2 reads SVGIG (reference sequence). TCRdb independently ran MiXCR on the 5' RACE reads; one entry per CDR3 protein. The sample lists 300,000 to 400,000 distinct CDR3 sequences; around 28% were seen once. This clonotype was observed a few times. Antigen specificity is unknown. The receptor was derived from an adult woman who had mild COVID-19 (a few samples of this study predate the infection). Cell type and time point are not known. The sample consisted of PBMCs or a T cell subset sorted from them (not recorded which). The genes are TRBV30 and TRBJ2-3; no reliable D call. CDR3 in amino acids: CAWSPDTDTQYF. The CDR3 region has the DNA TGTGCCTGGAGCCCTGACACAGATACGCAGTATTTT.